Each of the 10 T cell receptor beta chains below was sequenced from the same sample in a study of control samples from healthy donors and cancer patients. Method: immunoSEQ multiplex PCR; TCRdb's copy keeps in-frame clones and lacks some. The sample carries roughly 370,000 clones, 80% to 95% recorded once. The sequencing input was PBMCs. The receptors come from a man aged 40-49 years with head and neck cancer.

The J gene is TRBJ2-4, the V gene TRBV28; D is possibly TRBD1 or TRBD2 (5 bases each). V lost 5 bases to trimming and J lost 0 bases, with 17 bases between them. Germline V lookup: CDR1 MDHEN, CDR2 SYDVKM. The CDR3 length is 17 residues. CDR3 in amino acids: CASSPRDPVVAKNIQYF. The DNA for the CDR3 is TGTGCCAGCAGTCCTAGGGACCCAGTGGTAGCCAAAAACATTCAGTACTTC.

This clone was seen only a few times. The chain links TRBV5-6 to TRBJ1-1, with D hard to call. V was clipped by 4 bases and J by 1 base, with 14 bases between them. The germline V gene has CDR1 SGHDT and CDR2 YYEEEE. This CDR3 spans 15 amino acids. This chain's CDR3 is CASSQRHAANTEAFF. Written as DNA, the CDR3 is TGTGCCAGCAGCCAACGACACGCTGCGAACACTGAAGCTTTCTTT.

The chain has TRBV4-3 and TRBJ1-5; the D is unclear. The CDR3 sequence is 15 residues long. Germline loops: CDR1 LGHNA, CDR2 YSLEER. Trimming cost V 0 bases and J 6 bases, with 12 bases left between them. The chain's CDR3 is CASSQDWGSVQPQHF. The CDR3 bases are TGCGCCAGCAGCCAAGATTGGGGTTCGGTTCAGCCCCAGCATTTT.

This clone has a single count. The CDR3: CASSRADDRGLGGYTF. CDR3 coding DNA: TGTGCCAGCAGTCGCGCGGATGACAGGGGGCTAGGTGGCTACACCTTC. This sequence joins TRBV27 and TRBJ1-2; TRBD1 agrees at 10 bases. Germline CDR1 MNHEY, CDR2 SMNVEV (reference sequence). Germline trimming cut 5 bases from V and 7 bases from J; bases unmatched to any gene: 13. This CDR3 region has 16 residues.

The chain combines TRBV27 with TRBJ2-5; D assignment may be TRBD1 or TRBD2 (5 bases each). Germline CDR1 is MNHEY and CDR2 is SMNVEV (reference sequence). The V end was cut by 0 bases, the J end by 1 base, with 12 bases between. The CDR3 totals 16 residues. CDR3 nucleotide sequence: TGTGCCAGCAGTTTATCTTGGGGGATGGGCCAAGAGACCCAGTACTTC. Translation: CASSLSWGMGQETQYF.

This chain uses TRBV18 with TRBJ2-7, with TRBD1 identical over 8 bases. The V gene end was trimmed by 5 bases and the J gene end by 5 bases; junction bases not matched to a gene: 11. The CDR3 covers 15 residues. Per germline, CDR1 KGHSH and CDR2 LQKENI. The CDR3 spells CASSANGQGGHEQYF. The CDR3 DNA follows: TGTGCCAGCTCAGCGAACGGACAGGGAGGCCACGAGCAGTACTTC.

The chain is built from TRBV7-6 and TRBJ2-6; possible D gene TRBD2, 5 bases. The CDR3 has 15 amino acids. Trimming left V 5 bases short and J 4 bases short, with 12 bases between. Germline CDR1 reads SGHVS; CDR2 reads FNYEAQ. CDR3 region: CASSAGMTGANVLTF. In DNA form, the CDR3 reads TGTGCCAGCAGCGCGGGCATGACCGGGGCCAACGTCCTGACTTTC. Drawing the rest from reference TRBV7-6 and TRBJ2-6, the complete variable domain is GAGVSQSPRYKVTKRGQDVALRCDPISGHVSLYWYRQALGQGPEFLTYFNYEAQQDKSGLPNDRFSAERPEGSISTLTIQRTEQRDSAMYRCASSAGMTGANVLTFGAGSRLTVL.

This chain joins TRBV27 and TRBJ1-6; a possible D gene is TRBD1 (6 bases). The ends were cut back, 6 bases at V and 7 bases at J, with 22 bases in the middle. The CDR3 extends over 17 amino acids. Germline CDR1 is MNHEY and CDR2 is SMNVEV (reference sequence). CDR3 bases: TGTGCCAGCAGCCGGGGGTCTCCGGGACAAGGAAATTCACCCCTCCACTTT. Translation gives CASSRGSPGQGNSPLHF.

This clone was counted only a few times. The chain links TRBV9 to TRBJ2-1; 13 positions match TRBD2. Germline CDR1 SGDLS, CDR2 YYNGEE. The CDR3 is 16 amino acids. J was trimmed by 7 bases and V by 3 bases; bases with no gene match: 7. The CDR3 is CASSGLLAGGRNEQFF. In nucleotides, the CDR3 is TGTGCCAGCAGCGGATTACTAGCGGGGGGGCGGAATGAGCAGTTCTTC.

The V call is TRBV18, the J call TRBJ1-3; TRBD1 agrees at 9 bases. Germline V CDR1 and CDR2: KGHSH, LQKENI. This CDR3 contains 19 residues. With V trimmed by 5 bases and J by 5 bases, 19 bases remained unmatched. The CDR3: CASSETGTGFQLSRNTIYF. In DNA, the CDR3 is TGTGCCAGCTCAGAAACCGGGACAGGGTTTCAATTGAGTCGAAACACCATATATTTT.